The entry below gives a single T cell receptor (beta chain) sequence along with its context. Its antigen is not known. Measured with immunoSEQ multiplex PCR; TCRdb has only the in-frame clones, and not every one. The sample comprises 150,000 to 200,000 clones, 87% of which are singletons, and more than 1.3% rests with the top ten. This sample was taken from a study of cytomegalovirus exposure and HLA in healthy donors. CDR3 length: 15 amino acids. V lost 5 bases to trimming and J lost 3 bases; unmatched junction nucleotides: 10. The V gene's germline CDR1 is PRHDT and CDR2 FYEKMQ (reference sequence). The study's findings and limits: Investigators reported about 160 TCR beta chains as tied to cytomegalovirus. High specificity and sensitivity for cytomegalovirus status were reported for the classifier. Most TCR sequences were rare, but some public TCRs occurred in many donors. Subsequent analysis found a tendency for first-cohort TCR clusters to co-occur within the 95 to 150 validation repertoires.

This TCR was recovered from a young woman in good health and CMV-seronegative. The specimen was PBMCs. The rearrangement joins TRBV13 to TRBJ2-7, with 7 nucleotides matching TRBD1. The CDR3 bases are TGTGCCAGCAGCCTCTCGGGACAGTTGGACTACGAGCAGTACTTC. Protein product: CASSLSGQLDYEQYF.